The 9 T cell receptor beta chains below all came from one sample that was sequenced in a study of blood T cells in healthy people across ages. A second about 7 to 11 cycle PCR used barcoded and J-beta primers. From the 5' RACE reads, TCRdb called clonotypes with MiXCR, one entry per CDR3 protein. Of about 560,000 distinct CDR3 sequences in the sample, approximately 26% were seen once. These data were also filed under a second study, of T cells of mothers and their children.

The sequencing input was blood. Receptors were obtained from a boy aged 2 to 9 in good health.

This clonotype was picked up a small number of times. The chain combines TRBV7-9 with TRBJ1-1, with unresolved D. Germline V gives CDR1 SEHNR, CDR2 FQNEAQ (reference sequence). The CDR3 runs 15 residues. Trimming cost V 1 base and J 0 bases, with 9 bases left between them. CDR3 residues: CASSLGPGMNTEAFF. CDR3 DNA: TGTGCCAGCAGCTTAGGACCGGGGATGAACACTGAAGCTTTCTTT.

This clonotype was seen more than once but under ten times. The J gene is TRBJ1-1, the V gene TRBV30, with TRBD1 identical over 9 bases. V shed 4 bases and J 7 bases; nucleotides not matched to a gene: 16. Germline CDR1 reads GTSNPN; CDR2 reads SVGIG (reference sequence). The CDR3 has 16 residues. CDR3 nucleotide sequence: TGTGCCTGGACCTCCAGAGGGGTCACAGGGGGCGGTGAAGCTTTCTTT. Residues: CAWTSRGVTGGGEAFF.

The CDR3 nucleotides read TGCGCCAGCAGCTTGGATACCGTGGTCTACACCTTC. Translating gives CASSLDTVVYTF. This rearrangement joins TRBV5-1 to TRBJ1-2; no firm D call. Germline lookup yields CDR1 SGHRS and CDR2 YFSETQ. The CDR3 sequence is 12 residues long. Trimming removed 0 bases from V and 10 bases from J, with 10 bases in between.

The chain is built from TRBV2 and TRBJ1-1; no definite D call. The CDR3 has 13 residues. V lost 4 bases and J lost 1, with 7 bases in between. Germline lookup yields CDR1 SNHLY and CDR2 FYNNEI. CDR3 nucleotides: TGTGCCAGCAGTGCCGCCCCGAACACTGAAGCTTTCTTT. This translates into CASSAAPNTEAFF.

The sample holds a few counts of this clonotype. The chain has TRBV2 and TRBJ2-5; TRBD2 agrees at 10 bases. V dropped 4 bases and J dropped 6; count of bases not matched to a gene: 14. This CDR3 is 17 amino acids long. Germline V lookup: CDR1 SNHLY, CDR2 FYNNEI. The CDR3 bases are TGTGCCAGCAGTGCGGTTCTGGGACCGGGACTAGCGAAGACCCAGTACTTC. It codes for CASSAVLGPGLAKTQYF.

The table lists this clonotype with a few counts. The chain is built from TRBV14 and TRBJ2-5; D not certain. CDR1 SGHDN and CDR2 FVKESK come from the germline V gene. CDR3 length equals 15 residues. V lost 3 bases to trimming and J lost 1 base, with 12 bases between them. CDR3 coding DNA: TGTGCCAGCAGCCAGATTGGGCGGTCCCAAGAGACCCAGTACTTC. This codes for CASSQIGRSQETQYF.

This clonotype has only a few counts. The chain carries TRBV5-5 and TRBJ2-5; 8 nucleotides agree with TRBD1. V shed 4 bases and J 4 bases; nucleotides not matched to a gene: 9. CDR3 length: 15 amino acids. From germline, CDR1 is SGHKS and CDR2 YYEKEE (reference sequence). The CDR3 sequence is CASSPGTGVRETQYF. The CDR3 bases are TGTGCCAGCAGCCCCGGGACAGGCGTCAGAGAGACCCAGTACTTC.

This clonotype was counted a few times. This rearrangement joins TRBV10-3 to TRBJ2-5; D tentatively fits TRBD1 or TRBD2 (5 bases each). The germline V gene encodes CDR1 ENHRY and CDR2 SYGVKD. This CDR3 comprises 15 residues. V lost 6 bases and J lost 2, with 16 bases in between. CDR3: CAIRSPGTGQETQYF. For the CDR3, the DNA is TGTGCCATCAGGAGCCCCGGGACCGGTCAAGAGACCCAGTACTTC.

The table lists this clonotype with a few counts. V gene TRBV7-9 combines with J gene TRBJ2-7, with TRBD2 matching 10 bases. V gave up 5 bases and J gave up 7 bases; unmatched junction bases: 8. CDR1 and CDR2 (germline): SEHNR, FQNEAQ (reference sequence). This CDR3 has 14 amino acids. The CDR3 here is CASSGPSGSQEQYF. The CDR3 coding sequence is TGTGCCAGCAGCGGCCCTAGCGGGAGTCAAGAGCAGTACTTC.